The rows below give T cell receptor beta chains drawn from one sample of a study of Graves' ophthalmopathy and Graves' hyperthyroidism. MiXCR, applied by TCRdb to the multiplex PCR reads, yields one record per CDR3 protein. This sample has about 700,000 distinct CDR3 sequences, with 35% to 50% found just once. Sequencing was done on a sample of peripheral blood. Receptor source: an adult man with Graves' ophthalmopathy. Each CDR3 is given with its conserved first and last residue. The D gene is left open where the match is weak. Size values are once, few and many counts, or a class for expanded clones, and some rows have none.

.	TRBD1	TRBV20-1	TRBJ1-4	TGCAGTGCAACCAGGGGGCGAGAAGAAAAACTGTTTTTT	CSATRGREEKLFF
.	.	TRBV29-1	TRBJ1-1	TGCAGCGTGGGGTGGGCTGACACTGAAGCTTTCTTT	CSVGWADTEAFF
.	.	TRBV7-2	TRBJ2-3	TGTGCCAGCAGCACCCAGGGGTGGGGCACAGATACGCAGTATTTT	CASSTQGWGTDTQYF
many	.	TRBV10-3	TRBJ2-5	TGTGCCATCAGTGAGAACGGCCAAGAGACCCAGTACTTC	CAISENGQETQYF
many	.	TRBV29-1	TRBJ2-6	TGCAGCGTAGAAATCTACCACTCTGGGGCCAACGTCCTGACTTTC	CSVEIYHSGANVLTF
.	.	TRBV11-2	TRBJ1-6	TGTGCCAGCTCGGGCAGGGTGGTTGGTTCACCCCTCCACTTT	CASSGRVVGSPLHF
once	.	TRBV19	TRBJ1-4	.	CASGQGKNCFF
once	.	TRBV29-1	TRBJ1-1	TGCAGCCCCCTTCTGAGAATGAACACTGAAGCTTTCTTT	CSPLLRMNTEAFF
.	.	TRBV19	TRBJ1-5	TGTGCCAGTAGGGGAGTCGGGGGGATCAATCAGCCCCAGCATTTT	CASRGVGGINQPQHF
many	.	TRBV10-3	TRBJ2-5	TGTGCCATCGGTAGCGTAGAAGAGACCCAGTACTTC	CAIGSVEETQYF
many	.	TRBV7-8	TRBJ1-5	TGTGCCAGCAGCTTAGCACGGAACAATCAGCCCCAGCATTTT	CASSLARNNQPQHF
.	.	TRBV10-3	TRBJ2-3	TGTGCCATCAGCCTCCCGAGCACAGATACGCAGTATTTT	CAISLPSTDTQYF
.	TRBD2	TRBV12-3/TRBV12-4	TRBJ2-5	TGTGCCAGCAGGGGGACTAGCGGGAGGGCCCGAGAGACCCAGTACTTC	CASRGTSGRARETQYF
.	.	TRBV20-1	TRBJ1-2	TGCAGTGCTAGAGCGAAAACGGGAGGGACTAACTATGGCTACACCTTC	CSARAKTGGTNYGYTF
.	TRBD1	TRBV28	TRBJ1-2	TGTGCCAGCCGAGTTCAGGGACAGGGGTCCTACACCTTC	CASRVQGQGSYTF
.	TRBD1	TRBV30	TRBJ1-5	TGTGCCTGGAGTGGACAGGGCGGCAATCAGCCCCAGCATTTT	CAWSGQGGNQPQHF
many	.	TRBV7-9	TRBJ1-2	TGTGCCAGCAGCCTTTCTACAGGGTTTTCTGGCTACACCTTC	CASSLSTGFSGYTF
.	.	TRBV6-1	TRBJ1-5	TGTGCCAGCAGTGGGGCGGGGGATAATCAGCCCCAGCATTTT	CASSGAGDNQPQHF
few	.	TRBV7-2	TRBJ2-7	TGTGCCAGCAGCTCCTTAGACAGCTCCTACGAGCAGTACTTC	CASSSLDSSYEQYF
.	.	TRBV30	TRBJ2-7	TGTGCCTGGAGGCCGGGTTTCCACGAGCAGTACTTC	CAWRPGFHEQYF
many	.	TRBV10-3	TRBJ2-5	TGTGCCATCAGTGGGGGAAGGCAGGCTGGGGGCCAAGAGACCCAGTACTTC	CAISGGRQAGGQETQYF
few	.	TRBV9	TRBJ2-3	TGTGCCAGCAGCGTGAGCACAGATACGCAGTATTTT	CASSVSTDTQYF
many	.	TRBV29-1	TRBJ1-1	TGCAGCGTGGGGCAAACCCTTTCGAACACTGAAGCTTTCTTT	CSVGQTLSNTEAFF
few	.	TRBV4-2	TRBJ1-2	TGTGCCAGCAGCCAAGATGATGGGATAGGTGTGTGCTACACCTTC	CASSQDDGIGVCYTF
many	.	TRBV20-1	TRBJ1-2	TGCAGTGCTAGCGGGACTTATGGCTACACCTTC	CSASGTYGYTF
many	.	TRBV29-1	TRBJ1-2	TGCAGCGTTGAAGATCGGTTAGGAGCTTATGGCTACACCTTC	CSVEDRLGAYGYTF
.	TRBD1	TRBV10-3	TRBJ1-4	TGTGCCAGCAGTGCCGGGACAGGGAGGAGTAATGAAAAACTGTTTTTT	CASSAGTGRSNEKLFF
many	.	TRBV24-1	TRBJ2-5	TGTGCCACCAGTGTCGGGACGGCTGAACAAGAGACCCAGTACTTC	CATSVGTAEQETQYF
many	.	TRBV7-2	TRBJ1-5	TGTGCCAGCAGCTCAATGTGGACCGATAGCAATCAGCCCCAGCATTTT	CASSSMWTDSNQPQHF
many	.	TRBV29-1	TRBJ1-1	TGCAGCGTTGAAGATCCGGGGGTTCAAGAAGCTTTCTTT	CSVEDPGVQEAFF
.	.	TRBV12-3/TRBV12-4	TRBJ1-2	TGTGCCAGCAGTTTAGGTTCGAGCAGGGACCATGGCTACACCTTC	CASSLGSSRDHGYTF
.	.	TRBV2	TRBJ1-6	TGTGCCAGCAGTGGGGGGGCAGTTAATTCACCCCTCCACTTT	CASSGGAVNSPLHF
many	TRBD2	TRBV13	TRBJ2-5	TGTGCCAGCAGCTCCCTGGATAGCGGGGGGGCCCAGGAGACCCAGTACTTC	CASSSLDSGGAQETQYF
.	.	TRBV25-1	TRBJ1-1	TGTGCCAGCACAGGAATGGATGAAGCTTTCTTT	CASTGMDEAFF
.	.	TRBV29-1	TRBJ1-1	TGCAGCGCCGGAGGGGCGAGGGCTTTCTTT	CSAGGARAFF
few	TRBD1	TRBV6-5	TRBJ1-6	TGTGCCAGCAGGACTACGGCCGGGACAGGCGGTTCACCCCTCCACTTT	CASRTTAGTGGSPLHF
once	.	TRBV15	TRBJ1-2	TGTGCCACCAGCAGTGAAACTAACAGCTATGGCTACACCTTC	CATSSETNSYGYTF
few	TRBD1	TRBV4-2	TRBJ1-3	TGTGCCAGCAGCCCGGAACAGGGGACGGGAAACACCATATATTTT	CASSPEQGTGNTIYF
many	TRBD1	TRBV7-9	TRBJ1-1	TGTGCCAGCAGTTACAGGGGACCTAACACTGAAGCTTTCTTT	CASSYRGPNTEAFF
many	.	TRBV29-1	TRBJ1-6	TGCAGCGTTGCTCTTGGGGGTTTGGTCCACTTT	CSVALGGLVHF
many	.	TRBV7-6	TRBJ1-5	TGTGCCAGCAGCCCGACCGTAAGCAATCAGCCCCAGCATTTT	CASSPTVSNQPQHF
few	.	TRBV7-9	TRBJ1-2	TGTGCCAGCAGCTTAGGAGACAGTGCTAACTATGGCTACACCTTC	CASSLGDSANYGYTF
many	.	TRBV25-1	TRBJ2-7	TGTGCCAGCAGTGGCCGGGACGGGTCCTACGAGCAGTACTTC	CASSGRDGSYEQYF
.	.	TRBV2	TRBJ2-7	TGTGCCAGCTCACCACTACAGAGCAGCCCCTCCGAGCAGTACTTC	CASSPLQSSPSEQYF
.	TRBD2	TRBV20-1	TRBJ2-7	TGCAGTGCTAGGGGGACTAGCGGCACCTACGAGCAGCACTTC	CSARGTSGTYEQHF
.	.	TRBV6-4	TRBJ2-7	TGTGCCAGCAGTTTATCGAACAGGGAACCCTACGAGCAGTACTTC	CASSLSNREPYEQYF
many	.	TRBV10-2	TRBJ1-5	TGCGCCAGCAGTCTGTCTTTGTGGGGCAATCAGCCCCAGCATTTT	CASSLSLWGNQPQHF
few	TRBD1	TRBV12-3/TRBV12-4	TRBJ1-2	TGTGCCAGCCTGGCGGACAGGTCATATGGCTACACCTTC	CASLADRSYGYTF
.	.	TRBV29-1	TRBJ2-7	TGCAGCGTTGGAGGGCTAGCTGGTACCGGGGAGCTGTACTTC	CSVGGLAGTGELYF
.	TRBD1	TRBV24-1	TRBJ1-5	TGTGCCAGCAGTGACCTCCCGGGACAGGGGCTTACCAATCAGCCCCAGCATTTT	CASSDLPGQGLTNQPQHF
few	.	TRBV4-1	TRBJ1-4	TGCGCCAGCAGCCGAAGTCCGACTGGGGAAAAACTGTTTTTT	CASSRSPTGEKLFF
.	TRBD1	TRBV7-9	TRBJ2-7	TGTGCCAGCAGTTTCCCAGGGGGCCAGTACGAGCAGTACTTC	CASSFPGGQYEQYF
many	.	TRBV7-2	TRBJ1-2	TGTGCCAGCAGGGTGGGACCGATCAACTATGGCTACACCTTC	CASRVGPINYGYTF
few	.	TRBV11-2	TRBJ2-2	TGTGGAACCCGGGGATCGACCGGGGAGCTGTTTTTT	CGTRGSTGELFF